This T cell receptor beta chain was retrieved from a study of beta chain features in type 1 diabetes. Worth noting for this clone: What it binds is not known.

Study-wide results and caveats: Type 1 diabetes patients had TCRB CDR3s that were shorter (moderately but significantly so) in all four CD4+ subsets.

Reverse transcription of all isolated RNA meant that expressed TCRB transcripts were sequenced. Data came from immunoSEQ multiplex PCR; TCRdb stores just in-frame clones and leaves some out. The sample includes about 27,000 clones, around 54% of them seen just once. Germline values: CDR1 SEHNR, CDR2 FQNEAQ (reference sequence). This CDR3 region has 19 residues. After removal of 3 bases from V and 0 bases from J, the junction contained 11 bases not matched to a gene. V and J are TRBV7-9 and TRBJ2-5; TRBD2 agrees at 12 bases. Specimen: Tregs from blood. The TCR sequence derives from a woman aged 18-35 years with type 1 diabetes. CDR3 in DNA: TGTGCCAGCAGCTTCGGACTAGCGGGGCTCCGGAGGTACCAAGAGACCCAGTACTTC. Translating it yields CASSFGLAGLRRYQETQYF.